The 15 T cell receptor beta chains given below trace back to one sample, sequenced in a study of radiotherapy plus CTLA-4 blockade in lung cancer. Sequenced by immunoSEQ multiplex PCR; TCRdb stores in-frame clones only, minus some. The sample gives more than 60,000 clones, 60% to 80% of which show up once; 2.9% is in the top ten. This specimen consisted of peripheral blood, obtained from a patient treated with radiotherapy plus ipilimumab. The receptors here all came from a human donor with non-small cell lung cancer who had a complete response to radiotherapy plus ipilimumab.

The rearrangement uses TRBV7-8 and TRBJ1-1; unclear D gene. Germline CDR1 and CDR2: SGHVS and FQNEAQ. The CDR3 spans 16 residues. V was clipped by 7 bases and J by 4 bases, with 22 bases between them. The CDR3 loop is CASTVSLALGTTEAFF. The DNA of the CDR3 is TGTGCCAGCACCGTGTCCCTCGCTTTGGGCACCACTGAAGCTTTCTTT.

CDR3 sequence (DNA): TGTGCCAGCAGTCTCGCCGCTCGGGACGCGCGGGGAAATAATGAAAAACTGTTTTTT. Translation: CASSLAARDARGNNEKLFF. The V and J genes are TRBV28 and TRBJ1-4; a possible D gene is TRBD1 (5 bases). This CDR3 has 19 amino acids. The germline CDR1 and CDR2 sequences are MDHEN and SYDVKM. Trimming left V 5 bases short and J 4 bases short, with 26 bases between.

The CDR3 nucleotides are TGCGCCAGCAGCCAAGAAGGGGAGGACACTACTAATGAAAAACTGTTTTTT. This encodes CASSQEGEDTTNEKLFF. This chain joins TRBV4-3 and TRBJ1-4; possibly TRBD1 for D (5 bases). Trimming took 0 bases from V and 2 from J, leaving 13 bases between them. Germline CDR1 and CDR2: LGHNA and YSLEER. CDR3 length: 17 residues.

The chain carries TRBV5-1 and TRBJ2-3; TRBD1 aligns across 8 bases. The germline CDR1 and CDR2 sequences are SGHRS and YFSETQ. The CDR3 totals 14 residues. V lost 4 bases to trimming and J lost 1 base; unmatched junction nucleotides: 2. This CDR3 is CASSPTGGTDTQYF. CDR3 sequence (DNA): TGCGCCAGCAGCCCGACAGGGGGCACAGATACGCAGTATTTT.

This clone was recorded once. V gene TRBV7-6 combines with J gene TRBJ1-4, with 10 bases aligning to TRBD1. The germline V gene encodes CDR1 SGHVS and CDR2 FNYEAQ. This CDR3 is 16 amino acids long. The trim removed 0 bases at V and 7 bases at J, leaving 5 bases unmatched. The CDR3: CASSLAGTGVSEKLFF. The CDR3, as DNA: TGTGCCAGCAGCTTAGCGGGGACAGGGGTGTCTGAAAAACTGTTTTTT.

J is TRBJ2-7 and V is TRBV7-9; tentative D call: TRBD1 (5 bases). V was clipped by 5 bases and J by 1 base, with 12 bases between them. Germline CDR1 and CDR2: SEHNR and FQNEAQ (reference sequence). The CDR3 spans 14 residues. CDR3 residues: CASSPRQPSYEQYF. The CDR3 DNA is TGTGCCAGCAGCCCGCGACAGCCGTCCTACGAGCAGTACTTC.

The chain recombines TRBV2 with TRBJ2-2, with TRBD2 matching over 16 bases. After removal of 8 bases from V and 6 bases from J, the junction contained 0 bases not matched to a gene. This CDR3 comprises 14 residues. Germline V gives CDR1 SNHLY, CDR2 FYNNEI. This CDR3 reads CASGTSGGAGELFF. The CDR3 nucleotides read TGTGCCAGCGGGACTAGCGGGGGGGCCGGGGAGCTGTTTTTT.

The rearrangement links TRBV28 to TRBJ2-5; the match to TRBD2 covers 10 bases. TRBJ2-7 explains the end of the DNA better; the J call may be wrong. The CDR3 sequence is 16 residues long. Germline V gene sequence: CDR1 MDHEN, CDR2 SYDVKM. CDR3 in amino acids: CASSSVSSGRAYEQYF. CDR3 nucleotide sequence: TGTGCCAGCAGTTCGGTGTCGAGCGGGAGGGCCTACGAGCAGTACTTC.

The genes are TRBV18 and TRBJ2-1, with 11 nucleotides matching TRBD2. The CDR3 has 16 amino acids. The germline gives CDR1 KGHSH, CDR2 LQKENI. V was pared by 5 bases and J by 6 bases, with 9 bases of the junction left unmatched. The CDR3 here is CASSSKGLAAPNEQFF. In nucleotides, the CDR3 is TGTGCCAGCTCATCCAAGGGACTAGCGGCCCCCAATGAGCAGTTCTTC.

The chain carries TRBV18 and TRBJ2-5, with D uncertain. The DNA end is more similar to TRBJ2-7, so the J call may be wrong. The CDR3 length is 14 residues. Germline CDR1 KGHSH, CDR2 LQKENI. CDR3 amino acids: CASSPYVNSYEQYF. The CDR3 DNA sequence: TGTGCCAGCTCACCGTACGTTAACTCCTACGAGCAGTACTTC.

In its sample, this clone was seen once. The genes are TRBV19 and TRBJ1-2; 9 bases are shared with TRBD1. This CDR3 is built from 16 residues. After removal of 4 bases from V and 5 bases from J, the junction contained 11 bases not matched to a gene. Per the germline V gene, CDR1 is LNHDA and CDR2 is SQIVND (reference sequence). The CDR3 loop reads CASSSNSGTGLYGYTF. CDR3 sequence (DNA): TGTGCCAGTAGTAGCAACTCCGGGACAGGGCTTTATGGCTACACCTTC.

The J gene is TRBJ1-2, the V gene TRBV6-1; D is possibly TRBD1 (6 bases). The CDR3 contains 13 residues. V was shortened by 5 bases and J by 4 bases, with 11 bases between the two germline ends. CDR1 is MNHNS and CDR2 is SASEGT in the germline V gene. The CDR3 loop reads CASSWRGGYGYTF. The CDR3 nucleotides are TGTGCCAGCAGTTGGAGGGGGGGCTATGGCTACACCTTC.

This chain's CDR3 is CATRTRGGTDGSGAGNNEQFF. The CDR3 coding sequence is TGTGCCACCAGGACCCGGGGCGGCACTGACGGGAGTGGGGCCGGGAACAATGAGCAGTTCTTC. The chain couples TRBV15 to TRBJ2-1; D might be TRBD2 (6 bases). There are 21 residues in the CDR3. The germline V and J ends were trimmed by 6 bases and 5 bases, with 35 bases remaining between them. Looked up from germline, CDR1 is LNHNV and CDR2 is YYDKDF (reference sequence).

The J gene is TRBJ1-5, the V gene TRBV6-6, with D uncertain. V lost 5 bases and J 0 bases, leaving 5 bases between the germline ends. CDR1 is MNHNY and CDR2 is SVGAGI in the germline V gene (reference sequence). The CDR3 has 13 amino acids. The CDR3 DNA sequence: TGTGCCAGCAGTACCTATAGCAATCAGCCCCAGCATTTT. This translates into CASSTYSNQPQHF.

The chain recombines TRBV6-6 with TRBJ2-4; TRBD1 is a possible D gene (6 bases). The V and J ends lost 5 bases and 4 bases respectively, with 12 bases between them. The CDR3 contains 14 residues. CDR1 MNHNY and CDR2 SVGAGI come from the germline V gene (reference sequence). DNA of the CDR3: TGTGCCAGCAGTAACAGGGAGTCGAAAAACATTCAGTACTTC. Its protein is CASSNRESKNIQYF.